The 8 T cell receptor beta chains below were found in one sample sequenced in a study of monozygotic twins with cystic fibrosis. Generated by immunoSEQ multiplex PCR, the TCRdb table keeps only in-frame clones and is missing some. The sample shows over 20,000 clones, approximately 90% of them seen only once. Sequencing was done on a sample of blood. The receptor set was obtained from a girl aged 2-10 years with cystic fibrosis.

This chain joins TRBV6-1 and TRBJ2-7; D not resolved. The CDR3 has 16 amino acids. With 1 base removed from V and 1 base from J, the gap between germline ends came to 14 bases. The germline V gene encodes CDR1 MNHNS and CDR2 SASEGT. CDR3 sequence: CASSEEESWGSYEQYF. CDR3 coding DNA: TGTGCCAGCAGTGAAGAAGAATCGTGGGGATCCTACGAGCAGTACTTC.

The chain combines TRBV7-9 with TRBJ1-1; no clear D gene. Per the germline V gene, CDR1 is SEHNR and CDR2 is FQNEAQ (reference sequence). The length of the CDR3 is 13 residues. V was trimmed by 5 bases and J by 1 base, leaving 8 bases between them. The CDR3 region has the DNA TGTGCCAGCAGCGAAACAGAGAACACTGAAGCTTTCTTT. This codes for CASSETENTEAFF.

The J gene is TRBJ1-4, the V gene TRBV10-3; D call uncertain. The CDR3 runs to 12 residues. V gave up 8 bases and J gave up 8 bases, with 12 bases separating them. Germline V gene sequence: CDR1 ENHRY, CDR2 SYGVKD. The CDR3, as DNA: TGTGCCATCGGAGGGCTGGGGGAAAAACTGTTTTTT. Its protein is CAIGGLGEKLFF.

This clone was detected only once. This chain joins TRBV6-1 and TRBJ2-7; D unresolved. V was trimmed by 7 bases and J by 1 base, leaving 11 bases between them. Germline V gene lookup returns CDR1 MNHNS and CDR2 SASEGT. The CDR3 covers 13 residues. The CDR3 reads CASNLGISYEQYF. The CDR3 DNA follows: TGTGCCAGCAATTTGGGGATTTCCTACGAGCAGTACTTC.

The CDR3 reads CASSLGTSGEYDTQYF. CDR3 nucleotides: TGTGCCAGCAGCTTAGGCACTAGCGGGGAATACGATACGCAGTATTTT. This chain connects TRBV7-9 to TRBJ2-3; TRBD2 agrees at 10 bases. Looked up from germline, CDR1 is SEHNR and CDR2 is FQNEAQ (reference sequence). The junction had 7 bases not matched to a gene; V was cut back by 1 base and J by 6 bases. The length of the CDR3 is 16 residues.

The chain employs TRBV15 and TRBJ2-7; TRBD1 aligns across 7 bases. The trim removed 3 bases at V and 4 bases at J, leaving 15 bases unmatched. CDR3 length equals 17 residues. Germline CDR1 LNHNV, CDR2 YYDKDF (reference sequence). The CDR3 is CATSSNLRDRPGYEQYF. The CDR3 DNA reads as TGTGCCACCAGCAGTAACCTAAGGGACAGACCAGGGTACGAGCAGTACTTC.

V is TRBV9 and J is TRBJ2-2; D uncertain. The CDR3 consists of 14 residues. Germline V gene sequence: CDR1 SGDLS, CDR2 YYNGEE. The V gene lost 4 bases and the J gene lost 8 bases, with 15 bases spanning the gap. This chain's CDR3 is CASSFPPGLGELFF. CDR3 DNA sequence: TGTGCCAGCAGCTTCCCCCCTGGTCTTGGGGAGCTGTTTTTT.

The J gene is TRBJ2-5, the V gene TRBV7-2, with 14 bases identical to TRBD2. The trim removed 5 bases at V and 5 bases at J, leaving 7 bases unmatched. This CDR3 has 16 residues. The V gene's germline CDR1 is SGHTA and CDR2 FQGNSA. This CDR3 reads CASSRTSGGKFETQYF. CDR3 nucleotides: TGTGCCAGCAGCCGGACTAGCGGGGGGAAATTTGAGACCCAGTACTTC.